Shown below are 2 T cell receptor beta chains from a single sample sequenced in a study of shared clonotypes between healthy human individuals. The naive CD8 subset, CD45RO-negative cells positively selected for CCR7, excluded terminally differentiated effector memory CD45RA+ cells. This table comes from immunoSEQ multiplex PCR, and its TCRdb copy is limited to in-frame clones, with some not included. The sample lists just over 2,000,000 clones, over 85% seen once, with roughly 1% in the top ten. Sequencing used naive CD8+ T cells sorted from blood. The origin of the receptors is a man between 18 and 29 years old in good health.

This chain links TRBV28 with TRBJ1-1; possible D gene TRBD1, 6 bases. The CDR3 runs 12 residues. The germline gives CDR1 MDHEN, CDR2 SYDVKM. V was cut by 6 bases and J by 4 bases, with 9 bases left in between. Written as DNA, the CDR3 is TGTGCCAGCAGCAGGGGAAGCACTGAAGCTTTCTTT. This encodes CASSRGSTEAFF.

The chain combines TRBV4-2 with TRBJ1-6; D may be TRBD1 (5 bases). Germline V gene data show CDR1 as LGHNA and CDR2 as YNFKEQ. This CDR3 has 15 amino acids. With 0 bases removed from V and 9 bases from J, the gap between germline ends came to 12 bases. This CDR3 is CASSQDGGTGSPLHF. CDR3 DNA sequence: TGTGCCAGCAGCCAAGATGGGGGTACCGGTTCACCCCTCCACTTT.